This is a list of T cell receptor beta chains from one sample in a study of cytomegalovirus exposure and HLA in healthy donors. TCRdb's table, derived via immunoSEQ multiplex PCR, lists solely in-frame clones and lacks some. This sample's table reports some 39,000 clones. Sequenced input: PBMCs. These receptors were obtained from a woman in her thirties in good health and CMV-seropositive. The CDR3 runs from the conserved cysteine through the conserved F or W.

v_call: TRBV5-4; j_call: TRBJ1-2; cdr3_aa: CASSQDSNYGYTF
v_call: TRBV11-3; j_call: TRBJ1-2; cdr3_aa: CASSSPGTGATLGYGYTF
v_call: TRBV4-1; j_call: TRBJ2-3; cdr3_aa: CASSQVMVTGAPADTQYF
v_call: TRBV27; j_call: TRBJ2-3; cdr3_aa: CASSLKYAKDTQYF
v_call: TRBV11-2; j_call: TRBJ1-6; cdr3_aa: CASSLDAGGNNSPLHF
v_call: TRBV28; j_call: TRBJ1-1; cdr3_aa: CASSLAGQGAELAFF
v_call: TRBV6-1; j_call: TRBJ1-3; cdr3_aa: CASSEMTGTVGDSGNTIYF
v_call: TRBV5-1; j_call: TRBJ2-2; cdr3_aa: CASSLGEVFWNTGELFF
v_call: TRBV18; j_call: TRBJ2-1; cdr3_aa: CASSLATGASYNEQFF
v_call: TRBV15; j_call: TRBJ2-3; cdr3_aa: CATSREWTDDTDTQYF
v_call: TRBV5-1; j_call: TRBJ1-3; cdr3_aa: CASSLDGTGALPIYF
v_call: TRBV7-2; j_call: TRBJ1-3; cdr3_aa: CASSLYGSRVGNTIYF
v_call: TRBV11-1; j_call: TRBJ2-3; cdr3_aa: CASSFTGKSSTDTQYF
v_call: TRBV5-1; j_call: TRBJ2-7; cdr3_aa: CASSLTGSAYEQYF
v_call: TRBV16; j_call: TRBJ2-7; cdr3_aa: CASSPYGAGQGLEQYF
v_call: TRBV6-4; j_call: TRBJ2-3; cdr3_aa: CASRDFRRADRGTDTQYF
v_call: TRBV25-1; j_call: TRBJ2-3; cdr3_aa: CASSEMRGGASDTQYF
v_call: TRBV18; j_call: TRBJ2-5; cdr3_aa: CASSPGRFNQETQYF
v_call: TRBV4-2; j_call: TRBJ1-4; cdr3_aa: CASSQRLPGTNEKLFF
v_call: TRBV25-1; j_call: TRBJ2-7; cdr3_aa: CASSDGYEQYF
v_call: TRBV2; j_call: TRBJ2-7; cdr3_aa: CASSERGTSTYEQYF
v_call: TRBV5-1; j_call: TRBJ2-5; cdr3_aa: CASSLVPGLAGEETQYF
v_call: TRBV7-9; j_call: TRBJ1-4; cdr3_aa: CASSAGTFVATNEKLFF
v_call: TRBV7-2; j_call: TRBJ2-5; cdr3_aa: CASSFAGQGGETQYF
v_call: TRBV6-5; j_call: TRBJ1-1; cdr3_aa: CASSYPSGGVNTEAFF
v_call: TRBV4-1; j_call: TRBJ2-3; cdr3_aa: CASSQPGGDTQYF
v_call: TRBV5-1; j_call: TRBJ2-7; cdr3_aa: CASSFDFYEQYF
v_call: TRBV19; j_call: TRBJ2-7; cdr3_aa: CARSSRDRDRVSEQYF
v_call: TRBV15; j_call: TRBJ2-2; cdr3_aa: CATSASQGAGELFF
v_call: TRBV6-5; j_call: TRBJ1-6; cdr3_aa: CASSPREANSPLHF
v_call: TRBV28; j_call: TRBJ1-5; cdr3_aa: CASSLGQPGFQPQHF
v_call: TRBV2; j_call: TRBJ1-3; cdr3_aa: CASSGAGVSIGNTIYF
v_call: TRBV6-5; j_call: TRBJ1-5; cdr3_aa: CASSPSPGSNQPQHF
v_call: TRBV25-1; j_call: TRBJ1-6; cdr3_aa: CASNQGNSPLHF
v_call: TRBV7-8; j_call: TRBJ1-4; cdr3_aa: CASSMTREVNEKLFF
v_call: TRBV11-3; j_call: TRBJ2-1; cdr3_aa: CASSPGQGRYNEQFF
v_call: TRBV25-1; j_call: TRBJ2-7; cdr3_aa: CASSGRTVSYEQYF
v_call: TRBV11-1; j_call: TRBJ1-2; cdr3_aa: CASSLEQNYGYTF
v_call: TRBV6-1; j_call: TRBJ1-3; cdr3_aa: CASSVAGLSSGNTIYF
v_call: TRBV11-2; j_call: TRBJ1-2; cdr3_aa: CASSLVPRETNYGYTF
v_call: TRBV4-2; j_call: TRBJ1-5; cdr3_aa: CASSPEQGDNQPQHF
v_call: TRBV7-7; j_call: TRBJ2-5; cdr3_aa: CASSLALVSGETQYF
v_call: TRBV28; j_call: TRBJ1-1; cdr3_aa: CASSIKSETEAFF
v_call: TRBV2; j_call: TRBJ1-4; cdr3_aa: CASSEGRGLGEKLFF
v_call: TRBV15; j_call: TRBJ2-3; cdr3_aa: CATMAPSTDTQYF
v_call: TRBV4-1; j_call: TRBJ1-5; cdr3_aa: CASSQDFQVGQPQHF
v_call: TRBV28; j_call: TRBJ1-1; cdr3_aa: CATHEDRGRTEAFF